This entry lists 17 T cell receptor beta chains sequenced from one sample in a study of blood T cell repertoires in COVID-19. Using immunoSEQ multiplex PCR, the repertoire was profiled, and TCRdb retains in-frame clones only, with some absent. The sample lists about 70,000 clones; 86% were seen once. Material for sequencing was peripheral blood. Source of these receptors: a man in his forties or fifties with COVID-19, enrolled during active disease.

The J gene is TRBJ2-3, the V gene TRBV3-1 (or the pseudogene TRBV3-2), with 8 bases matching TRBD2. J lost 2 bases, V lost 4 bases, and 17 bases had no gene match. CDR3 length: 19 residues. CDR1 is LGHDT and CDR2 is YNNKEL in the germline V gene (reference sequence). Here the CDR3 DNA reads TGTGCCAGCAGCCGCCCTGGTGGTGCGGGGGGAAAAACCACAGATACGCAGTATTTT. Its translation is CASSRPGGAGGKTTDTQYF.

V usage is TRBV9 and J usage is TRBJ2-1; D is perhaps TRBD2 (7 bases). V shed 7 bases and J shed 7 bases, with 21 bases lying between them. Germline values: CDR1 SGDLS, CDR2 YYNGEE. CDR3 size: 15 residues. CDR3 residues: CASGTRGAVPNEQFF. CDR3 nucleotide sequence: TGTGCCAGCGGAACCCGGGGGGCCGTCCCAAATGAGCAGTTCTTC.

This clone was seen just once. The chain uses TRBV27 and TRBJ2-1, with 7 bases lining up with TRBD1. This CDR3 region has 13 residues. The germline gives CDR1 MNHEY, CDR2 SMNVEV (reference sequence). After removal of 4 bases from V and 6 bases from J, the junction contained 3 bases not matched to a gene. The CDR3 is CASSSGGGNEQFF. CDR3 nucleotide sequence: TGTGCCAGCAGTTCAGGGGGTGGCAATGAGCAGTTCTTC.

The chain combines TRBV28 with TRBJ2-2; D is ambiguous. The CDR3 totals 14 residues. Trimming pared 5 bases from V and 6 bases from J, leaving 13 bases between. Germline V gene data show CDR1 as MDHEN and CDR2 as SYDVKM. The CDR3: CASSKANSPGELFF. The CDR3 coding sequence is TGTGCCAGCAGTAAAGCCAATAGCCCCGGGGAGCTGTTTTTT.

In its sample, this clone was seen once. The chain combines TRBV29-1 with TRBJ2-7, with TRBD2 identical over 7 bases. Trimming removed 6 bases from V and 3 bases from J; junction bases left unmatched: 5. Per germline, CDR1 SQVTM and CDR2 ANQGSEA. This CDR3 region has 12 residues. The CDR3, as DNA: TGCAGCGTGAGCGGGGCAGGCTACGAGCAGTACTTC. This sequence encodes CSVSGAGYEQYF.

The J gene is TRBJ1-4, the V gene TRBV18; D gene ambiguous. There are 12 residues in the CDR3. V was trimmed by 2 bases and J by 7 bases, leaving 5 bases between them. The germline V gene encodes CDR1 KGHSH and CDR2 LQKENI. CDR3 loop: CASSPSGEKLFF. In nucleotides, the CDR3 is TGTGCCAGCTCACCAAGCGGTGAAAAACTGTTTTTT.

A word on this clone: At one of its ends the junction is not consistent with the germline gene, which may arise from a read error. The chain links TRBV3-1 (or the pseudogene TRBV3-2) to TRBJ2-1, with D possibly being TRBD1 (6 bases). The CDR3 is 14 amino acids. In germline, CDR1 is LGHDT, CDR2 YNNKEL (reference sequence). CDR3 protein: CASSPQGRPNKQFF. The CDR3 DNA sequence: TGTGCCAGCAGCCCACAGGGCCGTCCCAATAAGCAGTTCTTC.

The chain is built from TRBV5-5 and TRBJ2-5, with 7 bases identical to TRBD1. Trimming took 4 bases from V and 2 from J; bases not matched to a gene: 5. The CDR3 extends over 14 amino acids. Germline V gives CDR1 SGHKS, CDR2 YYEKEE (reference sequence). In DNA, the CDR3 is TGTGCCAGCAGCCCCGGGACAGTTCAAGAGACCCAGTACTTC. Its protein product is CASSPGTVQETQYF. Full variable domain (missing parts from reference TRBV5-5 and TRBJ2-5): DAGVTQSPTHLIKTRGQQVTLRCSPISGHKSVSWYQQVLGQGPQFIFQYYEKEERGRGNFPDRFSARQFPNYSSELNVNALLLGDSALYLCASSPGTVQETQYFGPGTRLLVL.

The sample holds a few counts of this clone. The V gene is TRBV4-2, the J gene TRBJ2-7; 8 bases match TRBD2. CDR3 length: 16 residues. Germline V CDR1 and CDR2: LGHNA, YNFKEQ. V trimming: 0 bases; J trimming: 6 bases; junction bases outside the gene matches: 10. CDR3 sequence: CASSQDPAGGTGEQYF. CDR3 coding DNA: TGTGCCAGCAGCCAAGATCCTGCGGGGGGTACGGGCGAGCAGTACTTC.

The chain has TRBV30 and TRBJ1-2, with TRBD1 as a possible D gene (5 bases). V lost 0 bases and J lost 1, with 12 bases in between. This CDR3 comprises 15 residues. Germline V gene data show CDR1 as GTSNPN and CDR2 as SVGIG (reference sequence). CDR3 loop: CAWSVSGGVNYGYTF. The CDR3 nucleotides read TGTGCCTGGAGTGTAAGCGGGGGGGTTAACTATGGCTACACCTTC.

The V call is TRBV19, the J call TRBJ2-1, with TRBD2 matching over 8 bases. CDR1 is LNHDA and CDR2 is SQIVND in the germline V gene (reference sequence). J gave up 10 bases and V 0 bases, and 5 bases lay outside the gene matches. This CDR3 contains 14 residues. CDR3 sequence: CASSIERGAGEQFF. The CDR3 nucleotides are TGTGCCAGTAGTATAGAGCGGGGGGCAGGGGAGCAGTTCTTC.

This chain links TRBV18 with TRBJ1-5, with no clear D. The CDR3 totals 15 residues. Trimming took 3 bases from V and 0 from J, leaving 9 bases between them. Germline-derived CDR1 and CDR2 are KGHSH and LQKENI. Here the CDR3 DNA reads TGTGCCAGCTCACCGTCGGTCGGTAGCAATCAGCCCCAGCATTTT. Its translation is CASSPSVGSNQPQHF.

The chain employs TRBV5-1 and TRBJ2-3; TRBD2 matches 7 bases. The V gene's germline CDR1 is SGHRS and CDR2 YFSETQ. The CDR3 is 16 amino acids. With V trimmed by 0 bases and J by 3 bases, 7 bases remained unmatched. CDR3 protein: CASSLGTGGGTDTQYF. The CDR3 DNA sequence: TGCGCCAGCAGCTTGGGAACGGGGGGAGGAACAGATACGCAGTATTTT.

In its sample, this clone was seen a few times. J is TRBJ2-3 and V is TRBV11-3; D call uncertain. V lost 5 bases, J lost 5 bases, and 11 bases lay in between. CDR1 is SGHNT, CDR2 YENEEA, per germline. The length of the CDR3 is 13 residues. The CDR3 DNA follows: TGTGCCAGCAGCGTGGGCCACCAAGATACGCAGTATTTT. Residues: CASSVGHQDTQYF.

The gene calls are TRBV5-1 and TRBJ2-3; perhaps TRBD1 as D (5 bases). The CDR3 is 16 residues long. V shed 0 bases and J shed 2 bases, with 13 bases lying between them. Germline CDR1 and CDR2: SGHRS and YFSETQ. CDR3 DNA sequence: TGCGCCAGCAGCTTGGGGGCAGGGCTTTCCACAGATACGCAGTATTTT. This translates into CASSLGAGLSTDTQYF.

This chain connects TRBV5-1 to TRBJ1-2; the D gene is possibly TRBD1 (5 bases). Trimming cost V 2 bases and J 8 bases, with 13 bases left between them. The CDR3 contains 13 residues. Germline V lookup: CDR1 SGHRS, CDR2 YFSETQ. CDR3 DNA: TGCGCCAGCAGCTTAGACGGGGGTCGGGGCTACACCTTC. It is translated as CASSLDGGRGYTF.

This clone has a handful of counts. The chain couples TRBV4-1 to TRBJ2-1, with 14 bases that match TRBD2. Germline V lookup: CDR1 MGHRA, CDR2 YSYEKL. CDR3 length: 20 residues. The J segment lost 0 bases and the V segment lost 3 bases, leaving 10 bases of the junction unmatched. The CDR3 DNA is TGCGCCAGCAGCCACTTGGGACTAGCGGGGGCTAAGAGCTCCTACAATGAGCAGTTCTTC. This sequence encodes CASSHLGLAGAKSSYNEQFF.